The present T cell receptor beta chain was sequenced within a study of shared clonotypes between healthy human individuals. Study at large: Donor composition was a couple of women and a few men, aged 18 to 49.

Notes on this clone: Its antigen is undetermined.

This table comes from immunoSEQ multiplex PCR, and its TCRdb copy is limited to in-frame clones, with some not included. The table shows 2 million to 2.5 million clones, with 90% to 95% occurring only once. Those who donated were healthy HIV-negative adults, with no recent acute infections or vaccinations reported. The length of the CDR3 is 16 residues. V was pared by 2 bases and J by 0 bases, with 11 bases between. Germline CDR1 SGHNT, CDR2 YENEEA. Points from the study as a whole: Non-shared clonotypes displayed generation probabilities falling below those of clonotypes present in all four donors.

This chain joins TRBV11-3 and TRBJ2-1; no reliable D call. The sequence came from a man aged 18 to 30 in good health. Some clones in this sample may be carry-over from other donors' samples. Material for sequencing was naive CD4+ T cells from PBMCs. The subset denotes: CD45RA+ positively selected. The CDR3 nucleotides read TGTGCCAGCAGCTTAAACCACTGGGGCTCCTACAATGAGCAGTTCTTC. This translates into CASSLNHWGSYNEQFF.